The T cell receptor beta chain under discussion was sequenced for a study of shared clonotypes between healthy human individuals. Germline values: CDR1 SEHNR, CDR2 FQNEAQ (reference sequence). Trimming removed 5 bases from V and 2 bases from J; junction bases left unmatched: 3. CDR3 size: 15 residues. Profiled with immunoSEQ multiplex PCR; TCRdb holds only in-frame clones, not every one. The sample carries about 2.3 million clones, just under 95% recorded once. The sequence was obtained from a man aged 18 to 35 in good health. Some clones in this sample may be carry-over from other donors' samples. The V call is TRBV7-9, the J call TRBJ2-2; 9 bases line up with TRBD2. Sequencing was performed on naive CD4+ T cells from PBMCs. Regarding subset: CD45RA+ positively selected. The CDR3 sequence is CASSQTSGNTGELFF. CDR3 nucleotides: TGTGCCAGCAGCCAGACTAGCGGAAACACCGGGGAGCTGTTTTTT.